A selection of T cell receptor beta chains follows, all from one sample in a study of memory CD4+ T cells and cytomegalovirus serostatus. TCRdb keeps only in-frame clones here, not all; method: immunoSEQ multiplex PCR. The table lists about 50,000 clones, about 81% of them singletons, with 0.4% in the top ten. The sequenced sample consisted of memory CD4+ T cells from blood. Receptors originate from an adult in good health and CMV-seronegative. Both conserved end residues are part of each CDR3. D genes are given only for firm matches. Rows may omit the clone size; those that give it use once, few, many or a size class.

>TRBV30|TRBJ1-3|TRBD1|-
TGTGCCTGGAGTGTACTTGGACAGGGGGGAAACACCATATATTTT
CAWSVLGQGGNTIYF
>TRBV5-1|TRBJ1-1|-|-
TGCGCCAGCAGCTCCGCTACAGGGTGGAACACTGAAGCTTTCTTT
CASSSATGWNTEAFF
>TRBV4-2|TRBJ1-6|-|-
TGTGCCAGCAGCTTGGATGCGGCCAATTCACCCCTCCACTTT
CASSLDAANSPLHF
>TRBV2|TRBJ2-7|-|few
TGTGCCAGCAGTGTGGGTAGGCAGGCCGGGGGAGAGCAGTACTTC
CASSVGRQAGGEQYF
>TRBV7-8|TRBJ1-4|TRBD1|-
TGTGCCAGCAGTGACCGGGACAGCCCTTATGAAAAACTGTTTTTT
CASSDRDSPYEKLFF
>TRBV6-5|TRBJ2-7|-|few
TGTGCCAGCAGTTACTCGAGGGGCGGGGACCCCTACGAGCAGTACTTC
CASSYSRGGDPYEQYF
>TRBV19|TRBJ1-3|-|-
TGTGCCAGTGCCATTTTAGGAAACACCATATATTTT
CASAILGNTIYF
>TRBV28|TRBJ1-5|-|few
TGTGCCAGCAGTTTTTTGGGGGGGAATCAGCCCCAGCATTTT
CASSFLGGNQPQHF
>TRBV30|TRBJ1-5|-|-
TGTGCCTGGGGGCGCGATAGCAATCAGCCCCAGCATTTT
CAWGRDSNQPQHF
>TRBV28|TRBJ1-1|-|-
TGTGCCAGCAGTTTAATCCTAGGGGACACTGAAGCTTTCTTT
CASSLILGDTEAFF
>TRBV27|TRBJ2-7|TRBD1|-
TGTGCCAGCAGTTTGGGACAGGTCTACGAGCAGTACTTC
CASSLGQVYEQYF
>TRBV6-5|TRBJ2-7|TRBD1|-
TGTGCCAGCAGTTACTCGGGCAGGGGGAACTACGAGCAGTACTTC
CASSYSGRGNYEQYF
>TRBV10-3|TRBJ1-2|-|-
TGTGCCATCAGTGACCCCGGACAGCCGTATGGCTACACCTTC
CAISDPGQPYGYTF
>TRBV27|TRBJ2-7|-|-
TGTGCCAGCAGTTCAGGGCCCCGGGGCTCCTACGAGCAGTACTTC
CASSSGPRGSYEQYF
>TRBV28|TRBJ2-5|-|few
TGTGCCAGCGGGGGGAGGCAAGAGACCCAGTACTTC
CASGGRQETQYF
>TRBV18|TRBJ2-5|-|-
TGTGCCAGCTCACCCGAGGAGACCCAGTACTTC
CASSPEETQYF
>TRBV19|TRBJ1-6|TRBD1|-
TGTGCCAGTAGTGCAGAACGACAGGGCTTTTCACCCCTCCACTTT
CASSAERQGFSPLHF
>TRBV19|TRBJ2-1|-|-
TGTGCCAGTAGTATTGAGCGAGAGCAGTTCTTC
CASSIEREQFF
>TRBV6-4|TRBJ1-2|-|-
TGTGCCACTAAGAATGGGGATTTGGGCTACACCTTC
CATKNGDLGYTF
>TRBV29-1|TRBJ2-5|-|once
TGCAGCGTTAGGCAGGGGGGCCGAGGGGAGCAGTACTTC
CSVRQGGRGEQYF
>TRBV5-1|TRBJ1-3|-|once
TGCGCCAGCAGCCCAGCGGGCTTAGAAGGAAACACCATATATTTT
CASSPAGLEGNTIYF
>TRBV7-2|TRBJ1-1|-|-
TGTGCCAGCAGCATGCCAAGGAACACTGAAGCTTTCTTT
CASSMPRNTEAFF
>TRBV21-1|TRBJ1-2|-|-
TGTGCCAGCAGCAAAGCGCGAGGGACAGTCCATGGCTACACCTTC
CASSKARGTVHGYTF
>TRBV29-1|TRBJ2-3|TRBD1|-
TGCAGCGTTGAGAGACAGGGGGCAGCCGCAGATACGCAGTATTTT
CSVERQGAAADTQYF
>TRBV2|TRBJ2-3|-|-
TGTGCCAGCAGCCTAGTTCCGGATACGCAGTATTTT
CASSLVPDTQYF
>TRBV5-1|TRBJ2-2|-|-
TGCGCCAGCAGCTATTTCGGACAGGGAGGGGTAATCGGGGAGCTGTTTTTT
CASSYFGQGGVIGELFF
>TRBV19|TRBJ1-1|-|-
TGTGCCAGTACACAGCAAGTGAACACTGAAGCTTTCTTT
CASTQQVNTEAFF
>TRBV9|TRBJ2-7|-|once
TGTGCCAGCAGCGTAGGTGGGGGTTACTACGAGCAGTACTTC
CASSVGGGYYEQYF
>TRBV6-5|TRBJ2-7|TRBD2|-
TGTGCCAGCACTCTCAGGGGACTAGGATACTACGAGCAGTACTTC
CASTLRGLGYYEQYF
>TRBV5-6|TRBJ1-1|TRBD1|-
TGTGCCAGCAGCTTGGGACCGGGACAGGCTTACACTGAAGCTTTCTTT
CASSLGPGQAYTEAFF
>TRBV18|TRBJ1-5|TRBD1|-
TGTGCCAGCTCACCTGGGACAGGGGTTAATCAGCCCCAGCATTTT
CASSPGTGVNQPQHF
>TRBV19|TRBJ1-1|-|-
TGTGCCAGTAGTATAGTGGGGCGGCGGACTGAAGCTTTCTTT
CASSIVGRRTEAFF
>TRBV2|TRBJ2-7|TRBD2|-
TGTGCCAGCGGGACTAGCGGGGGGCTTACCTACGAGCAGTACTTC
CASGTSGGLTYEQYF
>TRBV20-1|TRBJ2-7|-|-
TGCAGTGCTAGAGAAGGTCCCGATCAGTACTTC
CSAREGPDQYF
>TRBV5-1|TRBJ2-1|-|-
TGCGCCAGCAGCTTGGGGGGAGAGGGGGAGCAGTTCTTC
CASSLGGEGEQFF
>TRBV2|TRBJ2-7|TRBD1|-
TGTGCCAGCAGTGGGGGGAACAGGGGGACCTACGAGCAGTACTTC
CASSGGNRGTYEQYF
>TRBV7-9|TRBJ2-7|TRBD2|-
TGTGCCAGCAGCTTAGGCCTAGCGGGGGGGTTCGACGAGCAGTACTTC
CASSLGLAGGFDEQYF
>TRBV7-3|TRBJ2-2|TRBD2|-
TGTGCCAGCAGCTTAGGGCGTGGTAGCGGGGCTTACACCGGGGAGCTGTTTTTT
CASSLGRGSGAYTGELFF
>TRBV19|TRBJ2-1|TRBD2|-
TGTGCCAGTAGTATAGAGCGGGGGAGCTACAATGAGCAGTTCTTC
CASSIERGSYNEQFF
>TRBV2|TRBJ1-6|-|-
TGTGCCAGCAGTGATAAAGGACGGGGAAATTCACCCCTCCACTTT
CASSDKGRGNSPLHF
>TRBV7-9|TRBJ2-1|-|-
TGTGCCAGCAGCCGCAATGAGCAGTTCTTC
CASSRNEQFF
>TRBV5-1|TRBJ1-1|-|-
TGCGCCAGCAGCTTTTCGGAGGGGCTTGGATCGGAAGCTTTCTTT
CASSFSEGLGSEAFF
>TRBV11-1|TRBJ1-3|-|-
TGTGCCAGCAGCTTAGACGGGAGCTCTGGAAACACCATATATTTT
CASSLDGSSGNTIYF
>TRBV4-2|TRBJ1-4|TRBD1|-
TGTGCCACCACCCGCACCCCGGGACAGTTTAATGAAAAACTGTTTTTT
CATTRTPGQFNEKLFF
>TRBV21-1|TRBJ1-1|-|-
TGTGCCAGCAGCAAAAGGAGGGATCGGAATGCCGCTGAAGCTTTCTTT
CASSKRRDRNAAEAFF